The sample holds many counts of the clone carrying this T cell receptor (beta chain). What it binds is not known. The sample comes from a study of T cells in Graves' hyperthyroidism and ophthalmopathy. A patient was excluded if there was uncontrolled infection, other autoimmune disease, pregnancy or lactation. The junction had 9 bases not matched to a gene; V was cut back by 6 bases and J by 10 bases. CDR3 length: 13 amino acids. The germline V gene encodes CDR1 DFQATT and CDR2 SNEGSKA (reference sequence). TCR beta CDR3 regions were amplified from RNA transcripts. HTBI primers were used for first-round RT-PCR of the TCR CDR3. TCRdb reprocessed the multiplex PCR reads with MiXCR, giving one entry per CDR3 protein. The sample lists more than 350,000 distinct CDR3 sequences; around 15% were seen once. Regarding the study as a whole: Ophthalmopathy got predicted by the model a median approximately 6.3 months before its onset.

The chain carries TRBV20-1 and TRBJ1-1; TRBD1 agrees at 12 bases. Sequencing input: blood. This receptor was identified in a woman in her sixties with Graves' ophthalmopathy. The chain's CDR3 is CSAPGTGGGGAFF. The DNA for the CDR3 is TGCAGTGCCCCCGGGACAGGGGGCGGAGGAGCTTTCTTT.